Listed below are T cell receptor beta chains from one sample, sequenced in a study of cytomegalovirus exposure and HLA in healthy donors. Sequencing was performed with immunoSEQ multiplex PCR; in TCRdb, only in-frame clones are kept and a portion is missing. Of 100,000 to 150,000 clones listed, about 80% are singletons. Sample: PBMCs. The receptors were sampled from a woman aged 35 to 49 in good health and CMV-seropositive. Each CDR3 is given with its conserved first and last residue. Clone size, where shown, is once, few, many, or a class for clones that have expanded.

.	TRBJ1-1	TRBV2	CASSDRTGGSEAFF
.	TRBJ2-1	TRBV5-1	CASSALGGRAVANEQFF
few	TRBJ2-3	TRBV6-4	CASSRGQGEADTQYF
.	TRBJ2-1	TRBV25-1	CASSVLAGVHEQFF
once	TRBJ2-1	TRBV19	CASSIVGRGLSYNEQFF
.	TRBJ1-2	TRBV6-1	CASTYELRQVLTF
.	TRBJ2-1	TRBV5-4	CASSTGLAGSDEQFF
.	TRBJ1-2	TRBV5-1	CASRPGQGEGGYTF
once	TRBJ2-7	TRBV27	CASSPSGTGFLEQYF
.	TRBJ2-7	TRBV27	CASSLWRGSYEQYF
.	TRBJ2-1	TRBV19	CASSIRGLADSNEQFF
.	TRBJ1-3	TRBV13	CASSLLGDHTIYF
once	TRBJ2-1	TRBV5-6	CASSLGAGGPDEQFF
.	TRBJ2-3	TRBV27	CASSLFSPPGSSDTQYF
.	TRBJ1-1	TRBV6-5	CASTIRGEAFF
few	TRBJ2-2	TRBV10-2	CASCKRGWELFF
.	TRBJ2-1	TRBV2	CASREYNEQFF
once	TRBJ2-7	TRBV5-6	CASRSSGRVVYEQYF
.	TRBJ1-1	TRBV5-1	CASSLVQGSRNTEAFF
once	TRBJ2-1	TRBV11-2	CASTRLAGGLSSYNEQFF
.	TRBJ2-1	TRBV9	CASSSSGAYNEQFF
.	TRBJ2-2	TRBV7-3	CASSLAGKGTGELFF
.	TRBJ1-1	TRBV19	CASSSRDRAATEAFF
.	TRBJ1-1	TRBV4-3	CASSQGRAAFF
.	TRBJ2-1	TRBV6-4	CASSGTGGGYEQFF
.	TRBJ2-5	TRBV5-6	CASSLAGQGGETQYF
.	TRBJ2-5	TRBV29-1	CSVGDKVGTQYF
once	TRBJ1-1	TRBV28	CASSTDRQGNTEAFF
.	.	TRBV28	CASSRDRVVHEQYF
few	TRBJ2-7	TRBV6-6	CASASATYEQYF
.	TRBJ2-2	TRBV27	CASSLLSGSSAGELFF
.	TRBJ2-7	TRBV6-6	CASRPGQGHYEQYF
few	TRBJ2-3	TRBV4-2	CASSQDRGGGADTQYF
.	TRBJ2-3	TRBV14	CASSQGDRSTDTQYF
.	TRBJ2-1	TRBV7-8	CASSPRDTRTYGEQFF
.	TRBJ2-2	TRBV9	CASSPGGFGTGELFF
.	TRBJ1-2	TRBV7-2	CASSLGPRTANYGYTF
.	TRBJ2-5	TRBV6-5	CASRAATRKETQYF
.	TRBJ1-1	TRBV2	CASSKDRAREAFF
once	TRBJ1-2	TRBV7-8	CASSLLLTANYGYTF
few	TRBJ2-1	TRBV4-1	CASSPETSGSINEQFF
once	TRBJ2-7	TRBV21-1	CASTALGVLNEQYF
.	TRBJ2-5	TRBV7-2	CASSLDSGTKETQYF
.	TRBJ2-1	TRBV5-4	CASSSGGLAGVHEQFF
.	TRBJ1-6	TRBV30	CAWTPGSEYSPLHF
.	TRBJ2-3	TRBV6-1	CASRGDSAGDTQYF